This T cell receptor beta chain stems from a study of cytomegalovirus exposure and HLA in healthy donors. Germline lookup yields CDR1 LNHDA and CDR2 SQIVND (reference sequence). V was cut by 10 bases and J by 1 base, with 10 bases left in between. The CDR3 runs 12 residues. The PCR had 60 Vbeta and 13 Jbeta primers. The protocol was immunoSEQ multiplex PCR, while the TCRdb copy is restricted to in-frame clones and leaves out a portion. The repertoire includes about 98,000 clones, about three quarters of them detected once, and 16% sits in the top ten. The TCR originated in a man in his sixties in good health and CMV-seropositive. The chain joins TRBV19 to TRBJ1-1; D remains unclear. Sequencing input: PBMCs. The CDR3, as DNA: TGTGCCACCAAACAGACGAACACTGAAGCTTTCTTT. Translated, it gives CATKQTNTEAFF.